A selection of T cell receptor beta chains follows, all from one sample in a study of cytomegalovirus exposure and HLA in healthy donors. Generated by immunoSEQ multiplex PCR, the TCRdb table keeps only in-frame clones and is missing some. Of fewer than 200,000 clones listed, under 80% are singletons. Sequences were obtained from PBMCs. The receptors come from a female donor in good health and CMV-seronegative. Both conserved end residues are part of each CDR3. D genes are given only for firm matches. Size is stated for part of the rows, as once, few or many counts, or as a class when the clone is expanded.

v_gene: TRBV4-1
d_gene: TRBD1
abundance: NA
j_gene: TRBJ1-1
CDR3aa: CASSHYFRDRGEAFF
CDR3nt: TGCGCCAGCAGCCATTACTTCCGGGACAGGGGTGAAGCTTTCTTT

v_gene: TRBV5-1
d_gene: TRBD1
abundance: NA
j_gene: TRBJ1-1
CDR3aa: CASSSRQGVGEAFF
CDR3nt: TGCGCCAGCAGCTCCAGACAGGGGGTGGGAGAAGCTTTCTTT

v_gene: TRBV5-1
d_gene: TRBD1
abundance: NA
j_gene: TRBJ2-3
CDR3aa: CASSLVDRGAADTQYF
CDR3nt: TGCGCCAGCAGCTTGGTGGACAGGGGAGCGGCAGATACGCAGTATTTT

v_gene: TRBV4-2
d_gene: NA
abundance: NA
j_gene: TRBJ2-1
CDR3aa: CASSPGGIHEQFF
CDR3nt: TGTGCCAGCAGCCCCGGCGGGATCCATGAGCAGTTCTTC

v_gene: TRBV28
d_gene: TRBD1
abundance: NA
j_gene: TRBJ1-4
CDR3aa: CASQTGRNEKLFF
CDR3nt: TGTGCCAGCCAGACAGGGAGGAATGAAAAACTGTTTTTT

v_gene: TRBV5-5
d_gene: TRBD1
abundance: NA
j_gene: TRBJ2-7
CDR3aa: CASSPGTGGYEQYF
CDR3nt: TGTGCCAGCAGCCCCGGGACAGGGGGATACGAGCAGTACTTC

v_gene: TRBV19
d_gene: TRBD1
abundance: few
j_gene: TRBJ1-5
CDR3aa: CASSMSGTGDQPQHF
CDR3nt: TGTGCCAGTAGTATGTCCGGGACAGGGGATCAGCCCCAGCATTTT

v_gene: TRBV5-1
d_gene: NA
abundance: NA
j_gene: TRBJ2-5
CDR3aa: CASSASPPVETQYF
CDR3nt: TGCGCCAGCAGCGCGAGCCCCCCCGTAGAGACCCAGTACTTC

v_gene: TRBV6-1
d_gene: NA
abundance: NA
j_gene: TRBJ1-6
CDR3aa: CASSEAPGRPLHF
CDR3nt: TGTGCCAGCAGTGAAGCTCCAGGGAGGCCCCTCCACTTT

v_gene: TRBV5-8
d_gene: NA
abundance: NA
j_gene: TRBJ1-1
CDR3aa: CASSSQGEAFF
CDR3nt: TGTGCCAGCAGCTCGCAGGGTGAAGCTTTCTTT

v_gene: TRBV19
d_gene: TRBD2
abundance: NA
j_gene: TRBJ2-7
CDR3aa: CASSSTAGTSGRAYEQYF
CDR3nt: TGTGCCAGTAGTTCGACCGCCGGGACTAGCGGGAGGGCCTACGAGCAGTACTTC